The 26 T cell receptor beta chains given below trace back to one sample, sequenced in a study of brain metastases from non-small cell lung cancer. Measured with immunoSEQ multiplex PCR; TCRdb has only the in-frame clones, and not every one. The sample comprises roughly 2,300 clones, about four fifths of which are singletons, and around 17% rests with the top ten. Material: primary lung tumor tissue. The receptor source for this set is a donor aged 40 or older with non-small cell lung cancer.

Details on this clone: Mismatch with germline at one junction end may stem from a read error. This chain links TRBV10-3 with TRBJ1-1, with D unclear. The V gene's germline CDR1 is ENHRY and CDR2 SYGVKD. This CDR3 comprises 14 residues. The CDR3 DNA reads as TGTGTCATCAGTGAGTCAGGTCGGAACACTGAAGTTTTCTTT. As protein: CVISESGRNTEVFF.

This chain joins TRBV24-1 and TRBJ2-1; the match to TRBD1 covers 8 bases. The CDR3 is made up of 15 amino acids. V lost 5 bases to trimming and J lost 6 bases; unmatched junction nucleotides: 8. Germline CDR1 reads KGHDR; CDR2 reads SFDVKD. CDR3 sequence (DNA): TGTGCCACCAGTGGCTGGGGGGACAGGACCAATGAGCAGTTCTTC. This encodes CATSGWGDRTNEQFF.

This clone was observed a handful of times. The CDR3 coding sequence is TGTGCCAGCAGCCTCGGGACAGGGCAGCTTAATGGCTACACCTTC. Translating gives CASSLGTGQLNGYTF. The chain recombines TRBV7-9 with TRBJ1-2; the match to TRBD1 covers 9 bases. In germline, CDR1 is SEHNR, CDR2 FQNEAQ (reference sequence). V was pared by 5 bases and J by 6 bases, with 10 bases of the junction left unmatched. The CDR3 spans 15 residues.

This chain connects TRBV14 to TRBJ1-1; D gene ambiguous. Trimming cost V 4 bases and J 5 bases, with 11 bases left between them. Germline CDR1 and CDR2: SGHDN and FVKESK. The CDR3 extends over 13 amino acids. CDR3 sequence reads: CASSLIGSTEAFF. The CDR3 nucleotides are TGTGCCAGCAGCCTAATAGGGTCTACTGAAGCTTTCTTT.

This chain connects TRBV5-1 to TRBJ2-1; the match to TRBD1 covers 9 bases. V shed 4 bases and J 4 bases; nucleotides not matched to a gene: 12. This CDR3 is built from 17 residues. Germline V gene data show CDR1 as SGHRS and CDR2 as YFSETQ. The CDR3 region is CASSPLLGDRAYNEQFF. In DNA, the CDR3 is TGCGCCAGCAGCCCTCTATTGGGGGACAGGGCTTACAATGAGCAGTTCTTC.

CDR3 in amino acids: CASSQVRVGNTIYF. In DNA, the CDR3 is TGTGCCAGCAGCCAAGTGCGGGTCGGAAACACCATATATTTT. The V call is TRBV4-2, the J call TRBJ1-3, with D uncertain. In germline, CDR1 is LGHNA, CDR2 YNFKEQ. V shed 1 base and J shed 4 bases, with 8 bases lying between them. CDR3 size: 14 residues.

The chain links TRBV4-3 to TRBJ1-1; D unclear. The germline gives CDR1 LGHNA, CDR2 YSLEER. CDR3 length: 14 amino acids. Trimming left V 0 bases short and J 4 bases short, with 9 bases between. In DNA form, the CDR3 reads TGCGCCAGCAGCCAAGAAGCCCTAAGCACTGAAGCTTTCTTT. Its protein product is CASSQEALSTEAFF.

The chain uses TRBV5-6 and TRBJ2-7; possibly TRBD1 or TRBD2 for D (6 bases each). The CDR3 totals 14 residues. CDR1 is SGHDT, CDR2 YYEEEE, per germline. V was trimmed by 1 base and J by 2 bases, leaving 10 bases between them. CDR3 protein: CASSLKGGTYEQYF. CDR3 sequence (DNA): TGTGCCAGCAGCTTGAAGGGGGGCACCTACGAGCAGTACTTC.

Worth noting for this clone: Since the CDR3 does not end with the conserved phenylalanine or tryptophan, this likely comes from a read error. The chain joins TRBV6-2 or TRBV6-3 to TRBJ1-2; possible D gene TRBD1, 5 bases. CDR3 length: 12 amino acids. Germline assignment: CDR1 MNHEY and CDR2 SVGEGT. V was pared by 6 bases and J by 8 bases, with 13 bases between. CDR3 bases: TGTGCCAGCAGCAGGGAGGGGAGAGGCTACACCCTC. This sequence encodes CASSREGRGYTL.

The CDR3, as DNA: TGTGCCAGCAGCTTACAAGGTGATACTGCCTATGGCTACACCTTC. Translated, it gives CASSLQGDTAYGYTF. The chain is built from TRBV7-2 and TRBJ1-2; D is undetermined. This CDR3 has 15 amino acids. V lost 2 bases to trimming and J lost 4 bases, with 14 bases between them. Per germline, CDR1 SGHTA and CDR2 FQGNSA. Full variable domain (remainder filled in from reference TRBV7-2 and TRBJ1-2): GAGVSQSPSNKVTEKGKDVELRCDPISGHTALYWYRQSLGQGLEFLIYFQGNSAPDKSGLPSDRFSAERTGGSVSTLTIQRTQQEDSAVYLCASSLQGDTAYGYTFGSGTRLTVV.

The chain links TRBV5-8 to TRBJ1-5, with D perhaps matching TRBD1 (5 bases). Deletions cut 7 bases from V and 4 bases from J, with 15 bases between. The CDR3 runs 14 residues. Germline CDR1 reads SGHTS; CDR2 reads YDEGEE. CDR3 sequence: CASSPGRRNQPQHF. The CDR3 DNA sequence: TGTGCCAGCTCCCCGGGGCGGAGAAATCAGCCCCAGCATTTT.

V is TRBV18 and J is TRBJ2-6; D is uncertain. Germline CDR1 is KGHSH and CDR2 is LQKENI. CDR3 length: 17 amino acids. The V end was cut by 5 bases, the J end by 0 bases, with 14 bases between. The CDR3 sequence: CASSGYVKGSGANVLTF. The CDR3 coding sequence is TGTGCCAGCTCAGGTTACGTCAAAGGCTCTGGGGCCAACGTCCTGACTTTC.

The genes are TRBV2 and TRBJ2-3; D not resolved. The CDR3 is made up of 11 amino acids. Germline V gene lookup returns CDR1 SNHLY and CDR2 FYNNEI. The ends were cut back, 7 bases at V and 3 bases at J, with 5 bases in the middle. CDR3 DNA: TGTGCCAGCACAAGGACAGATACGCAGTATTTT. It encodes CASTRTDTQYF.

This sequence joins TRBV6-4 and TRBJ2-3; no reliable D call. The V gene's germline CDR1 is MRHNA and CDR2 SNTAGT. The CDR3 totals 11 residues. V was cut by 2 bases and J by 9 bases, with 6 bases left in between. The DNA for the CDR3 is TGTGCCAGCAGTGACAGGAACACGCAGTATTTT. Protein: CASSDRNTQYF.

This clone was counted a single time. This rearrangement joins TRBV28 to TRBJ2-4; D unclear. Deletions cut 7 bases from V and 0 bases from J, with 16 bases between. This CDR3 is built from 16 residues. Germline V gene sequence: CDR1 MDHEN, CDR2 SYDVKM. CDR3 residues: CASNYPLTEAKNIQYF. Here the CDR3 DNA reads TGTGCCAGCAACTATCCGCTCACCGAAGCCAAAAACATTCAGTACTTC.

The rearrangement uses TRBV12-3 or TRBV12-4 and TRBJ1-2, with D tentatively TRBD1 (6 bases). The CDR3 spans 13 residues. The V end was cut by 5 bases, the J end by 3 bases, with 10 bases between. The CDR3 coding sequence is TGTGCCAGCAGTCCCCGGGGGCACTATGGCTACACCTTC. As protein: CASSPRGHYGYTF.

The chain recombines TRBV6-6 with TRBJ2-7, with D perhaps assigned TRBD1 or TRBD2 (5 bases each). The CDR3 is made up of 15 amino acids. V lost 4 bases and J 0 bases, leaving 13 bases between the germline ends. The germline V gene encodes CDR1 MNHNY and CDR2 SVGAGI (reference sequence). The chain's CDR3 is CASSSLGVSSYEQYF. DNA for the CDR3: TGTGCCAGCAGTTCCCTGGGGGTTTCCTCCTACGAGCAGTACTTC.

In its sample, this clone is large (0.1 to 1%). The CDR3 sequence is CASRAAGPYEQYF. The CDR3 coding sequence is TGTGCCAGTCGGGCAGCCGGGCCCTACGAGCAGTACTTC. This chain uses TRBV28 with TRBJ2-7; D not certain. This CDR3 region has 13 residues. The V and J ends lost 9 bases and 2 bases respectively, with 14 bases between them. Germline assignment: CDR1 MDHEN and CDR2 SYDVKM. Full variable domain (rest looked up from reference TRBV28 and TRBJ2-7): DVKVTQSSRYLVKRTGEKVFLECVQDMDHENMFWYRQDPGLGLRLIYFSYDVKMKEKGDIPEGYSVSREKKERFSLILESASTNQTSMYLCASRAAGPYEQYFGPGTRLTVT.

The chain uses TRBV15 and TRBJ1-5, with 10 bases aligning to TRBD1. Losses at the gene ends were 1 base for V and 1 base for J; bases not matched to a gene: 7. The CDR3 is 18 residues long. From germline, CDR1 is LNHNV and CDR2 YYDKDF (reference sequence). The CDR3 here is CATSRGQGARRSNQPQHF. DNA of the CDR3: TGTGCCACCAGCAGAGGACAGGGGGCAAGGAGAAGCAATCAGCCCCAGCATTTT.

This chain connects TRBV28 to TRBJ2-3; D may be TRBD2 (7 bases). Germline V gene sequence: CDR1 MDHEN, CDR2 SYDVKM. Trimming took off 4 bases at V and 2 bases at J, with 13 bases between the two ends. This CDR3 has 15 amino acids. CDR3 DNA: TGTGCCAGCAGTTACGAGGGGGGGGTCACAGATACGCAGTATTTT. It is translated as CASSYEGGVTDTQYF.

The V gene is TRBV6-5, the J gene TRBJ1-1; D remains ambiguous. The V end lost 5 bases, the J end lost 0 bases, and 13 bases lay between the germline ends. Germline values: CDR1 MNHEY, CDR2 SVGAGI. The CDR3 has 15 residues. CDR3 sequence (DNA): TGTGCCAGCAGTACAAACCCCGTCCTGAACACTGAAGCTTTCTTT. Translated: CASSTNPVLNTEAFF.

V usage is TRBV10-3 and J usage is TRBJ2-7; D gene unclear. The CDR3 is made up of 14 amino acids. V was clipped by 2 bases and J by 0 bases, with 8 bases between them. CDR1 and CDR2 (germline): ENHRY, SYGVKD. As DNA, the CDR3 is TGTGCCATCAGTGAGGACTCGATCTCCTACGAGCAGTACTTC. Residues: CAISEDSISYEQYF.

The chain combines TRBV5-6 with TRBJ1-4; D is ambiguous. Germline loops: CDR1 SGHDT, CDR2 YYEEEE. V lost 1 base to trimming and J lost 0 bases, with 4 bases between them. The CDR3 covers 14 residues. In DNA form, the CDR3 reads TGTGCCAGCAGCTTGATTGCAACTAATGAAAAACTGTTTTTT. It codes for CASSLIATNEKLFF.

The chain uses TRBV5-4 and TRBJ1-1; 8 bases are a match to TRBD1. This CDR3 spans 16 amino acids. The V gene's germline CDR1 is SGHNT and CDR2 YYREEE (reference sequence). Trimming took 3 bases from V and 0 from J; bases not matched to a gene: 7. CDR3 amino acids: CASSSGQGLMNTEAFF. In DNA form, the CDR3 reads TGTGCCAGCAGCTCTGGACAGGGACTAATGAACACTGAAGCTTTCTTT.

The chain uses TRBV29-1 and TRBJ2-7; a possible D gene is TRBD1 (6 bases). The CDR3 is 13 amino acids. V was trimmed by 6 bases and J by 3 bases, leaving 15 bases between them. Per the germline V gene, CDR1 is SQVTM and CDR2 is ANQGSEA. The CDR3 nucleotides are TGCAGCGTAAGGACAGTTTCGGGCTACGAGCAGTACTTC. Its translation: CSVRTVSGYEQYF.

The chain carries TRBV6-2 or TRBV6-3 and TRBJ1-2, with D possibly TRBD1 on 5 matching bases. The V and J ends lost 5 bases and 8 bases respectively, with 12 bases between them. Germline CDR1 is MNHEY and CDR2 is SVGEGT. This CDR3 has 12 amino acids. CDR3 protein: CASSTGRLGYTF. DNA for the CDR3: TGTGCCAGCAGTACAGGACGGCTGGGCTACACCTTC.